The entry that follows covers one T cell receptor (beta chain) sequence. Its antigen is still unknown. PCR amplification relied on 60 Vbeta primers (plus 13 Jbeta primers). Sequencing used immunoSEQ multiplex PCR; TCRdb keeps in-frame clones, though not all of them. Of 130,000 to 150,000 clones listed, roughly 79% were seen once; the top ten hold about 2.5%. The V gene end was trimmed by 3 bases and the J gene end by 2 bases; junction bases not matched to a gene: 4. Germline CDR1 SGHTA, CDR2 FQGNSA. The CDR3 loop spans 15 amino acids. This specimen belongs to a study of cytomegalovirus exposure and HLA in healthy donors. Study-level findings and limits: For most TCR sequences rarity was the rule, although some public TCRs occurred in many donors. What a later analysis showed was that several of the most significant clusters appeared linked to common viral pathogens.

The specimen was PBMCs. This chain uses TRBV7-2 with TRBJ2-3; 8 positions match TRBD2. The source is a male donor in good health and CMV-seronegative. CDR3 sequence: CASSFQRGNTDTQYF. The CDR3 nucleotides read TGTGCCAGCAGCTTTCAGCGGGGGAACACAGATACGCAGTATTTT.